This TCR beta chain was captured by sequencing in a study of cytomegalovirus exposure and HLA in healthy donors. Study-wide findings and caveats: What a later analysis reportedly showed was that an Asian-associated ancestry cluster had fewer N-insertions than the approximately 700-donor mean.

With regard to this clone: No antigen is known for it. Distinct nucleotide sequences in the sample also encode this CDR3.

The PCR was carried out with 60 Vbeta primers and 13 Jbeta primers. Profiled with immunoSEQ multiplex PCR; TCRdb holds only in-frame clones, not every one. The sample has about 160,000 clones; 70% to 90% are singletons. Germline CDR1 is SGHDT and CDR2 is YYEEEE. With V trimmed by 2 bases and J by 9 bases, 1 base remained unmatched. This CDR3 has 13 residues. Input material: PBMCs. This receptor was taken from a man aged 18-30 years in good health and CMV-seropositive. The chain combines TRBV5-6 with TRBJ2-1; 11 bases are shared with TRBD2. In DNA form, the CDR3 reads TGTGCCAGCAGCTTAGGACTAGCGGGTGAGCAGTTCTTC. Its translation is CASSLGLAGEQFF.